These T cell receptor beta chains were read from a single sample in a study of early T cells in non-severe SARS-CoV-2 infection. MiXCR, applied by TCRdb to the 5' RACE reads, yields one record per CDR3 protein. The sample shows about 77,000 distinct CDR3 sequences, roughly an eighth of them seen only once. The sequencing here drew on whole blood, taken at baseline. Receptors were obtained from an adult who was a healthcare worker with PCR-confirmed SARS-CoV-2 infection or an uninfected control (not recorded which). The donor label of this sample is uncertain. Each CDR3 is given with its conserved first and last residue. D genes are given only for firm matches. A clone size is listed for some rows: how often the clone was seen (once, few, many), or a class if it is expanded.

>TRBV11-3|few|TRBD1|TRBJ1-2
CASSQEGTGRNYGYTF
TGTGCCAGCAGCCAAGAAGGGACAGGGAGGAACTATGGCTACACCTTC
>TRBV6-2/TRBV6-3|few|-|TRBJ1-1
CASSYSGFRVNTEAFF
TGTGCCAGCAGTTACTCGGGTTTCCGAGTGAACACTGAAGCTTTCTTT
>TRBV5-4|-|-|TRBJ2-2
CASRSAPGYTGELFF
TGTGCCAGCAGATCGGCACCAGGGTATACCGGGGAGCTGTTTTTT
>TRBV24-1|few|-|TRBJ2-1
CATSDGAYNEQFF
TGTGCCACTTCGGACGGGGCCTACAATGAGCAGTTCTTC
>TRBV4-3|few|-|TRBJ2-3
CASSQGGFGTDTQYF
TGCGCCAGCAGCCAAGGAGGGTTTGGCACAGATACGCAGTATTTT
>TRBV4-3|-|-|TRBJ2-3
CASSPSGPPADTQYF
TGCGCCAGCAGCCCCAGCGGGCCACCCGCAGATACGCAGTATTTT
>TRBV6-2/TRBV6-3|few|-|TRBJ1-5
CASSPARNQPQHF
TGTGCCAGCAGCCCCGCTAGAAATCAGCCCCAGCATTTT
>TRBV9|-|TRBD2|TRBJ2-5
CASSVERLAGQETQYF
TGTGCCAGCAGCGTAGAAAGACTAGCGGGGCAGGAGACCCAGTACTTC
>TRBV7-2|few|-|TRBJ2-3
CASSSNLDTQYF
TGTGCCAGCAGCTCAAACTTAGATACGCAGTATTTT
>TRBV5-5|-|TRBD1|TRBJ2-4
CASSSGTDRSLAKNIQYF
TGTGCCAGCAGCTCCGGGACAGACAGGTCGCTAGCCAAAAACATTCAGTACTTC
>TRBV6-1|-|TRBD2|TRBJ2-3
CASSEGLTSGGQDTQYF
TGTGCCAGCAGTGAAGGGTTGACTAGCGGGGGTCAAGATACGCAGTATTTT
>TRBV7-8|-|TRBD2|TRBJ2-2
CASSTLAGTNTGELFF
TGTGCCAGCAGTACTTTAGCGGGGACGAACACCGGGGAGCTGTTTTTT
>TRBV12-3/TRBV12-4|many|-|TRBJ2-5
CASSLYPETQYF
TGTGCCAGCAGTTTATACCCAGAGACCCAGTACTTC
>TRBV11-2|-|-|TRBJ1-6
CASSPTPPQNSPLHF
TGTGCCAGCAGCCCGACACCCCCCCAGAATTCACCCCTCCACTTT